These 28 T cell receptor beta chains came from one sample sequenced in a study of human T cells and chemical hapten exposure. TCRdb re-analysed the RACE reads in MiXCR, keeping a single row per CDR3 protein. The sample shows roughly 50,000 distinct CDR3 sequences, about 11% of them seen only once. Time point noted: patch test 1, 2 weeks after DPC sensitization. Treatment meaning: therapeutic diphenylcyclopropenone sensitization with weekly scalp DPC. Total RNA was extracted from unfractionated whole blood. The sample in question was whole blood, obtained in connection with sensitization to the hapten diphenylcyclopropenone (DPC). These receptor sequences come from a woman aged 40 to 50 with alopecia areata. Some clones in this sample may be carry-over from other donors' samples.

This clonotype came up many times. The V gene is TRBV7-9, the J gene TRBJ2-7; TRBD1 matches 7 bases. After removal of 1 base from V and 7 bases from J, the junction contained 10 bases not matched to a gene. CDR1 is SEHNR and CDR2 is FQNEAQ in the germline V gene (reference sequence). The CDR3 extends over 15 amino acids. The CDR3 DNA reads TGTGCCAGCAGCTTAGTAACAGGGGCTAATGAGGAGCAGTACTTC. Translated, it gives CASSLVTGANEEQYF.

The rearrangement joins TRBV12-3 or TRBV12-4 to TRBJ1-2; tentative D call: TRBD1 (5 bases). V was shortened by 1 base and J by 8 bases, with 8 bases between the two germline ends. The CDR3 spans 12 residues. CDR3 sequence: CASSLVGVGYTF. The CDR3 DNA sequence: TGTGCCAGCAGTTTAGTGGGGGTGGGCTACACCTTC.

This clonotype has just a few counts. In DNA, the CDR3 is TGTGCCAGCAGTTATGGTCTAGCGGTTTACGAGCAGTACTTC. This sequence encodes CASSYGLAVYEQYF. The chain joins TRBV6-5 to TRBJ2-7; TRBD2 agrees at 7 bases. Trimming cost V 3 bases and J 4 bases; bases outside gene matches: 6. Germline V gene sequence: CDR1 MNHEY, CDR2 SVGAGI. The CDR3 totals 14 residues.

There are many counts of this clonotype. The V and J genes are TRBV5-5 and TRBJ1-5, with a tentative D call TRBD1 (6 bases). Germline CDR1 reads SGHKS; CDR2 reads YYEKEE (reference sequence). With 2 bases removed from V and 4 bases from J, the gap between germline ends came to 19 bases. This CDR3 comprises 17 residues. The CDR3 bases are TGTGCCAGCAGCTTTCGCCCCCAGACAGGCGGTAATCAGCCCCAGCATTTT. Translated: CASSFRPQTGGNQPQHF.

This clonotype occurred a few times. This rearrangement joins TRBV9 to TRBJ2-6; no clear D. This CDR3 contains 13 residues. CDR1 and CDR2 (germline): SGDLS, YYNGEE. V lost 0 bases to trimming and J lost 3 bases, with 1 base between them. This chain's CDR3 is CASSVVGANVLTF. CDR3 sequence (DNA): TGTGCCAGCAGCGTAGTTGGGGCCAACGTCCTGACTTTC.

Note on this clonotype: Since the CDR3 does not end with the conserved phenylalanine or tryptophan, this likely comes from a read error. The rearrangement joins TRBV6-6 to TRBJ1-2; D is perhaps TRBD1 (5 bases). The germline V gene encodes CDR1 MNHNY and CDR2 SVGAGI (reference sequence). Trimming stripped 0 bases from V and 6 bases from J, with 20 bases between. CDR3 length equals 17 residues. CDR3: CASSYSIPRASQHGYTL. The CDR3 DNA sequence: TGTGCCAGCAGTTACTCGATCCCCAGGGCCTCTCAGCATGGCTACACCCTC.

The rearrangement joins TRBV20-1 to TRBJ2-7; D remains unclear. Germline V gene data show CDR1 as DFQATT and CDR2 as SNEGSKA (reference sequence). V lost 3 bases and J lost 3, with 15 bases in between. The CDR3 length is 14 residues. In DNA, the CDR3 is TGCAGTGCTAGGTCGCCGCAGGACCTCTACGAGCAGTACTTC. This gives the protein CSARSPQDLYEQYF.

V is TRBV11-3 and J is TRBJ2-5; 7 bases line up with TRBD1. The CDR3 consists of 23 residues. Per the germline V gene, CDR1 is SGHNT and CDR2 is YENEEA. Unmatched junction bases numbered 32, after V lost 5 bases and J lost 2 bases. The CDR3 sequence: CASSTPLGRWAGGTMADQETQYF. The CDR3, as DNA: TGTGCCAGCAGCACCCCCTTAGGACGTTGGGCAGGGGGAACGATGGCCGATCAAGAGACCCAGTACTTC.

This clonotype showed up just a few times. V and J are TRBV10-3 and TRBJ2-5, with a possible D match to TRBD2 (5 bases). Per germline, CDR1 ENHRY and CDR2 SYGVKD. The CDR3 runs to 15 residues. V was trimmed by 2 bases and J by 3 bases, leaving 13 bases between them. The CDR3 spells CAISELAVREETQYF. The CDR3 DNA reads TGTGCCATCAGTGAGCTAGCAGTACGTGAAGAGACCCAGTACTTC.

The chain is built from TRBV7-9 and TRBJ2-1; 9 bases fit TRBD1. V lost 5 bases and J lost 6; bases outside the gene matches: 5. The CDR3 loop spans 14 amino acids. Germline V gene lookup returns CDR1 SEHNR and CDR2 FQNEAQ (reference sequence). The chain's CDR3 is CASSHRDRVNEQFF. The CDR3 DNA follows: TGTGCCAGCAGCCACCGGGACAGGGTCAATGAGCAGTTCTTC.

There are many counts of this clonotype. The genes are TRBV6-1 and TRBJ2-1; no clear D gene. V gave up 0 bases and J gave up 9 bases, with 9 bases separating them. The germline V gene has CDR1 MNHNS and CDR2 SASEGT. The CDR3 loop spans 13 amino acids. The CDR3: CASSEAAMGEQFF. The CDR3, as DNA: TGTGCCAGCAGTGAAGCGGCCATGGGTGAGCAGTTCTTC.

This clonotype was recorded at least ten times. The chain uses TRBV7-9 and TRBJ1-2; 9 bases align to TRBD1. The CDR3 has 15 residues. CDR1 is SEHNR and CDR2 is FQNEAQ in the germline V gene (reference sequence). V shed 3 bases and J 5 bases; nucleotides not matched to a gene: 7. The CDR3 protein is CASSFGGTGPYGYTF. CDR3 bases: TGTGCCAGCAGCTTTGGAGGGACAGGGCCTTATGGCTACACCTTC.

This clonotype has a count of ten or more. V and J are TRBV20-1 and TRBJ2-2, with D possibly being TRBD1 or TRBD2 (6 bases each). Germline V lookup: CDR1 DFQATT, CDR2 SNEGSKA (reference sequence). V was shortened by 0 bases and J by 6 bases, with 17 bases between the two germline ends. The CDR3 sequence is 16 residues long. The CDR3 reads CSARDRRGFVSGELFF. The CDR3 DNA reads as TGCAGTGCTAGAGATCGGAGGGGGTTCGTCTCCGGGGAGCTGTTTTTT.

The J gene is TRBJ2-7, the V gene TRBV7-2; D call uncertain. The germline CDR1 and CDR2 sequences are SGHTA and FQGNSA. The V and J ends lost 5 bases and 4 bases respectively, with 6 bases between them. The CDR3 loop spans 11 amino acids. The DNA for the CDR3 is TGTGCCAGCAGCCAGGAGTACGAGCAGTACTTC. It specifies CASSQEYEQYF.

The CDR3 is CASSFPGVGTQYF. The CDR3, as DNA: TGTGCCAGCAGCTTTCCAGGGGTAGGGACCCAGTACTTC. The genes are TRBV11-3 and TRBJ2-5, with a possible D match to TRBD1 (6 bases). V lost 3 bases and J 7 bases, leaving 12 bases between the germline ends. CDR3 length: 13 residues. Germline CDR1 is SGHNT and CDR2 is YENEEA.

The V call is TRBV10-3, the J call TRBJ1-1; D remains ambiguous. Germline assignment: CDR1 ENHRY and CDR2 SYGVKD. The V and J ends lost 4 bases and 3 bases respectively, with 6 bases between them. The CDR3 length is 12 residues. CDR3 protein: CAISAPDTEAFF. The CDR3 DNA is TGTGCCATCAGTGCGCCGGACACTGAAGCTTTCTTT.

The sample holds many counts of this clonotype. The chain employs TRBV29-1 and TRBJ2-3; D may be TRBD1 or TRBD2 (5 bases each). The germline CDR1 and CDR2 sequences are SQVTM and ANQGSEA. The CDR3 spans 18 residues. The V end was cut by 7 bases, the J end by 2 bases, with 28 bases between. CDR3 protein: CSGRTPDGAGGATDTQYF. In DNA form, the CDR3 reads TGCAGCGGCCGGACTCCGGACGGCGCGGGTGGGGCCACAGATACGCAGTATTTT.

There are many counts of this clonotype. This chain connects TRBV7-9 to TRBJ2-7; TRBD1 aligns across 7 bases. Germline V lookup: CDR1 SEHNR, CDR2 FQNEAQ (reference sequence). This CDR3 region has 15 residues. Trimming cost V 1 base and J 1 base; bases outside gene matches: 4. CDR3 sequence reads: CASSLGQGRSYEQYF. As DNA, the CDR3 is TGTGCCAGCAGCTTAGGACAGGGCCGATCCTACGAGCAGTACTTC.

The chain couples TRBV29-1 to TRBJ2-3, with 8 nucleotides matching TRBD1. This CDR3 region has 13 residues. V dropped 7 bases and J dropped 7; count of bases not matched to a gene: 10. Germline assignment: CDR1 SQVTM and CDR2 ANQGSEA. The CDR3 loop is CSALTQGGHTQYF. CDR3 coding DNA: TGCAGCGCTTTGACACAGGGGGGTCATACGCAGTATTTT.

The rearrangement uses TRBV7-2 and TRBJ2-6; D call uncertain. This CDR3 is 15 amino acids long. Trimming took off 5 bases at V and 2 bases at J, with 10 bases between the two ends. Looked up from germline, CDR1 is SGHTA and CDR2 is FQGNSA. The CDR3 DNA follows: TGTGCCAGCAGCAAGGACCCGCCTGGGGCCAACGTCCTGACTTTC. It encodes CASSKDPPGANVLTF.

This clonotype was counted a few times. J is TRBJ1-1 and V is TRBV18, with 7 bases lining up with TRBD1. J was trimmed by 6 bases and V by 3 bases; bases with no gene match: 4. In germline, CDR1 is KGHSH, CDR2 LQKENI. The CDR3 has 13 residues. In nucleotides, the CDR3 is TGTGCCAGCTCACCGCAGGGGGTCGCTGAAGCTTTCTTT. As protein: CASSPQGVAEAFF.

The chain employs TRBV5-8 and TRBJ1-6; 12 nucleotides align to TRBD1. Losses at the gene ends were 2 bases for V and 7 bases for J; bases not matched to a gene: 7. In germline, CDR1 is SGHTS, CDR2 YDEGEE. The CDR3 loop spans 17 amino acids. As DNA, the CDR3 is TGTGCCAGCAGCTTTCCGGGACAGGGGGCCTTGAATTCACCCCTCCACTTT. It is translated as CASSFPGQGALNSPLHF.

This clonotype has only a few counts. The rearrangement joins TRBV5-1 to TRBJ2-1; 10 nucleotides line up with TRBD2. With 2 bases clipped from V and 4 bases from J, the junction kept 3 bases outside the gene matches. The CDR3 covers 15 residues. CDR1 SGHRS and CDR2 YFSETQ come from the germline V gene. CDR3: CASSLTSGIYNEQFF. The DNA of the CDR3 is TGCGCCAGCAGCTTAACTAGCGGGATTTACAATGAGCAGTTCTTC.

The chain has TRBV9 and TRBJ2-1; 14 bases align to TRBD2. Germline CDR1 SGDLS, CDR2 YYNGEE. The ends lost 0 bases at V and 9 bases at J; junction bases unmatched: 2. The CDR3 sequence is 15 residues long. CDR3 amino acids: CASSVEGLAGVEQFF. CDR3 in DNA: TGTGCCAGCAGCGTAGAGGGACTAGCGGGGGTTGAGCAGTTCTTC.

This sequence joins TRBV20-1 and TRBJ2-7; the D is unclear. In germline, CDR1 is DFQATT, CDR2 SNEGSKA (reference sequence). Trimming stripped 0 bases from V and 2 bases from J, with 8 bases between. The CDR3 spans 13 residues. CDR3 sequence (DNA): TGCAGTGCTAGAGAGGGCCGCACCTACGAGCAGTACTTC. It translates to CSAREGRTYEQYF.

The chain is built from TRBV7-8 and TRBJ2-1, with D perhaps matching TRBD1 or TRBD2 (5 bases each). This CDR3 spans 15 amino acids. Looked up from germline, CDR1 is SGHVS and CDR2 is FQNEAQ. V was shortened by 4 bases and J by 5 bases, with 15 bases between the two germline ends. The CDR3 DNA follows: TGTGCCAGCAGCTCAACCGGGACCACAGACAATGAGCAGTTCTTC. Residues: CASSSTGTTDNEQFF.

The sample holds a few counts of this clonotype. The gene calls are TRBV4-2 and TRBJ2-4, with 12 bases aligning to TRBD2. Germline-derived CDR1 and CDR2 are LGHNA and YNFKEQ. V trimming: 1 base; J trimming: 8 bases; junction bases outside the gene matches: 6. The CDR3 runs to 16 residues. The CDR3 loop reads CASSQASGGATDIQYF. DNA of the CDR3: TGTGCCAGCAGCCAAGCTAGCGGGGGGGCCACGGACATTCAGTACTTC.

This chain uses TRBV15 with TRBJ2-5, with D possibly being TRBD1 (6 bases). The CDR3 runs 15 residues. Between the trimmed V and J ends, which lost 0 bases and 2 bases, there was a span of 10 bases. Germline loops: CDR1 LNHNV, CDR2 YYDKDF (reference sequence). The CDR3 nucleotides are TGTGCCACCAGCAGAGACCCAGGGGCACAAGAGACCCAGTACTTC. Protein product: CATSRDPGAQETQYF.